One sample yielded the 5 T cell receptor beta chains listed below, sequenced in a study of CD8 T cells in ankylosing spondylitis. No antigen has been identified for these receptors. Study results and limitations: What appeared characteristic of ankylosing spondylitis blood was a TCR beta motif of under 10 highly homologous variants.

One entry per CDR3 protein, called by TCRdb with MiXCR from the 5' RACE reads. This table has 670,000 or so distinct CDR3 sequences, roughly 20% appearing once. The sample consisted of blood, either unsorted or a sorted T cell fraction (not recorded which). These receptors were collected from a male donor with ankylosing spondylitis.

The chain carries TRBV7-2 and TRBJ1-2; TRBD1 matches 8 bases. V gave up 6 bases and J gave up 8 bases; unmatched junction bases: 8. Per the germline V gene, CDR1 is SGHTA and CDR2 is FQGNSA. CDR3 length: 13 residues. The DNA of the CDR3 is TGTGCCAGCAGACGGACAGGGTTAGAGGGCTACACCTTC. It encodes CASRRTGLEGYTF.

This clonotype showed up just a few times. The J gene is TRBJ1-6, the V gene TRBV27; D possibly corresponds to TRBD1 (5 bases). Trimming stripped 3 bases from V and 8 bases from J, with 11 bases between. This CDR3 is 14 amino acids long. Germline CDR1 and CDR2: MNHEY and SMNVEV (reference sequence). CDR3 DNA sequence: TGTGCCAGCAGTTTCGGGACGGCCCATTCACCCCTCCACTTT. The encoded protein is CASSFGTAHSPLHF.

The chain uses TRBV10-3 and TRBJ2-3, with D unclear. The CDR3 has 10 amino acids. Trimming cost V 9 bases and J 5 bases, with 6 bases left between them. The germline gives CDR1 ENHRY, CDR2 SYGVKD. The CDR3 loop reads CAIGLDTQYF. In nucleotides, the CDR3 is TGTGCCATAGGGTTAGATACGCAGTATTTT.

This clonotype was recorded a few times. The genes are TRBV29-1 and TRBJ1-1; tentative D call: TRBD1 (5 bases). Germline V gene sequence: CDR1 SQVTM, CDR2 ANQGSEA. This CDR3 is 13 amino acids long. V was cut by 6 bases and J by 10 bases, with 21 bases left in between. CDR3 DNA: TGCAGCGTGACAGACGCAGGCTCGGGGCTAGCTTTCTTT. Its translation is CSVTDAGSGLAFF.

J is TRBJ1-5 and V is TRBV10-2; no firm D call. Trimming left V 4 bases short and J 1 base short, with 8 bases between. Germline V gene data show CDR1 as WSHSY and CDR2 as SAAADI. The length of the CDR3 is 14 residues. The CDR3 DNA reads as TGCGCCAGCAGTGGAGTTCGGAGCAATCAGCCCCAGCATTTT. Translation gives CASSGVRSNQPQHF.